The rows below give T cell receptor beta chains drawn from one sample of a study of blood T cell repertoires in COVID-19. Produced via immunoSEQ multiplex PCR; TCRdb's table is partial and in-frame only. In the table there are approximately 160,000 clones, about 88% of which are singletons. Sequenced sample: PBMCs or T cells enriched from blood (not recorded which). The receptors derive from a woman in her forties or fifties who had recovered from COVID-19. The CDR3 runs from the conserved cysteine through the conserved F or W. The order of the fields is clone size, V gene, J gene, D gene, CDR3 protein, CDR3 DNA. The D gene is left open where the match is weak. Clone sizes are given selectively: once, few, many, or a class where the clone is expanded.

clone size: -
V gene: TRBV5-4
J gene: TRBJ2-1
D gene: -
CDR3 protein: CASSLGGGSTDEQFF
CDR3 DNA: TGTGCCAGCAGCTTGGGGGGGGGCTCTACGGATGAGCAGTTCTTC

clone size: once
V gene: TRBV6-5
J gene: TRBJ2-1
D gene: -
CDR3 protein: CASSARLSSYNEQFF
CDR3 DNA: TGTGCCAGCAGCGCTAGATTGTCCTCCTACAATGAGCAGTTCTTC

clone size: -
V gene: TRBV28
J gene: TRBJ2-7
D gene: TRBD2
CDR3 protein: CASSLYPPSGEFYEQYF
CDR3 DNA: TGTGCCAGCAGTTTATATCCCCCTAGCGGAGAATTCTACGAGCAGTACTTC

clone size: few
V gene: TRBV12-5
J gene: TRBJ1-5
D gene: TRBD1
CDR3 protein: CASGLASGTGGQPQHF
CDR3 DNA: TGTGCTAGTGGTTTGGCCTCCGGGACAGGGGGCCAGCCCCAGCATTTT

clone size: -
V gene: TRBV28
J gene: TRBJ1-2
D gene: -
CDR3 protein: CASSLRGGYTF
CDR3 DNA: TGTGCCAGCAGTCTCAGGGGTGGCTACACCTTC

clone size: -
V gene: TRBV25-1
J gene: TRBJ1-6
D gene: -
CDR3 protein: CASRTGGNNSPLHF
CDR3 DNA: TGTGCCAGCAGGACGGGCGGGAATAATTCACCCCTCCACTTT

clone size: once
V gene: TRBV24-1
J gene: TRBJ1-2
D gene: TRBD1
CDR3 protein: CATSQGKYGYTF
CDR3 DNA: TGTGCCACTTCACAGGGGAAATATGGCTACACCTTC

clone size: -
V gene: TRBV20-1
J gene: TRBJ1-6
D gene: -
CDR3 protein: CSARVAGESPLHF
CDR3 DNA: TGCAGTGCTCGTGTCGCGGGGGAATCACCCCTCCACTTT

clone size: -
V gene: TRBV6-6
J gene: TRBJ2-7
D gene: -
CDR3 protein: CAISLGASGSYEQYF
CDR3 DNA: TGTGCCATCTCGTTGGGGGCTAGCGGCTCCTACGAGCAGTACTTC

clone size: -
V gene: TRBV7-9
J gene: TRBJ2-7
D gene: -
CDR3 protein: CASSLAPRGNEQYF
CDR3 DNA: TGTGCCAGCAGCTTAGCCCCCAGGGGCAACGAGCAGTACTTC

clone size: -
V gene: TRBV7-9
J gene: TRBJ2-7
D gene: -
CDR3 protein: CASSSELYEQYF
CDR3 DNA: TGTGCCAGCAGCTCCGAACTCTACGAGCAGTACTTC

clone size: -
V gene: TRBV28
J gene: TRBJ2-5
D gene: TRBD2
CDR3 protein: CASRPLTSGRRETQYF
CDR3 DNA: TGTGCCAGCAGACCCCTGACTAGCGGGAGGAGGGAGACCCAGTACTTC

clone size: -
V gene: TRBV5-6
J gene: TRBJ1-1
D gene: TRBD1
CDR3 protein: CASSLVGQGKNTEAFF
CDR3 DNA: TGTGCCAGCAGCTTGGTGGGACAGGGGAAGAACACTGAAGCTTTCTTT

clone size: -
V gene: TRBV30
J gene: TRBJ2-1
D gene: -
CDR3 protein: CAWTGPFFYNEQFF
CDR3 DNA: TGTGCCTGGACGGGTCCGTTTTTTTACAATGAGCAGTTCTTC

clone size: -
V gene: TRBV6-1
J gene: TRBJ2-3
D gene: TRBD1
CDR3 protein: CASSDGGSTGTDTQYF
CDR3 DNA: TGTGCCAGCAGTGATGGGGGCTCGACAGGGACAGATACGCAGTATTTT

clone size: -
V gene: TRBV27
J gene: TRBJ1-2
D gene: TRBD1
CDR3 protein: CASSSTGRSGYTF
CDR3 DNA: TGTGCCAGCAGTTCGACAGGGCGCTCTGGCTACACCTTC

clone size: -
V gene: TRBV15
J gene: TRBJ2-5
D gene: -
CDR3 protein: CATSRAGRGETQYF
CDR3 DNA: TGTGCCACCAGCAGAGCGGGCAGGGGAGAGACCCAGTACTTC